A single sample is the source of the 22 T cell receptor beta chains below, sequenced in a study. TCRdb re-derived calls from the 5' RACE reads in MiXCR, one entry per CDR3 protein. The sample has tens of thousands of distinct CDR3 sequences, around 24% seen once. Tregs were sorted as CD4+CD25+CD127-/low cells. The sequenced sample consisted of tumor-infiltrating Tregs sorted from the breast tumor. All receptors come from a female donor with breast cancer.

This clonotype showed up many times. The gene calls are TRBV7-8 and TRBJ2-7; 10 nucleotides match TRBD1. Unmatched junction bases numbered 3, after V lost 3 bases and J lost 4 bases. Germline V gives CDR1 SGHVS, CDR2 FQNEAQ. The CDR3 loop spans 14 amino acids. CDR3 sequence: CASSFGTGAYEQYF. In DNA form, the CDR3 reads TGTGCCAGCAGCTTTGGGACAGGGGCTTACGAGCAGTACTTC.

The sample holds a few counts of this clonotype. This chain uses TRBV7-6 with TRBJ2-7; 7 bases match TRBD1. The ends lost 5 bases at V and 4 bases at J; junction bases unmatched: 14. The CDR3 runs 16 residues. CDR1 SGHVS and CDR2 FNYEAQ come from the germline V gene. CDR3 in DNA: TGTGCCAGCAGCGGGCGGCTGCAAGGGGGCTTGTACGAGCAGTACTTC. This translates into CASSGRLQGGLYEQYF.

The CDR3 sequence is CAISPGQGIISGNTIYF. The CDR3 DNA follows: TGTGCCATCTCACCGGGACAGGGGATTATTTCTGGAAACACCATATATTTT. This chain uses TRBV10-3 with TRBJ1-3, with 10 bases that match TRBD1. Germline CDR1 and CDR2: ENHRY and SYGVKD. CDR3 length equals 17 residues. The junction had 11 bases not matched to a gene; V was cut back by 8 bases and J by 1 base.

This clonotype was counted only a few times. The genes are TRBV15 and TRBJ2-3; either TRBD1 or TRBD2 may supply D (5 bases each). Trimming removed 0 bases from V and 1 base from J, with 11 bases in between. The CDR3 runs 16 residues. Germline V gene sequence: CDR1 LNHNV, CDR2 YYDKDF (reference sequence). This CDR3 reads CATSRESRGGTDTQYF. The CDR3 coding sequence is TGTGCCACCAGCAGAGAGTCCAGAGGGGGCACAGATACGCAGTATTTT. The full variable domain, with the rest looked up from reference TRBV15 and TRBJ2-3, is DAMVIQNPRYQVTQFGKPVTLSCSQTLNHNVMYWYQQKSSQAPKLLFHYYDKDFNNEADTPDNFQSRRPNTSFCFLDIRSPGLGDTAMYLCATSRESRGGTDTQYFGPGTRLTVL.

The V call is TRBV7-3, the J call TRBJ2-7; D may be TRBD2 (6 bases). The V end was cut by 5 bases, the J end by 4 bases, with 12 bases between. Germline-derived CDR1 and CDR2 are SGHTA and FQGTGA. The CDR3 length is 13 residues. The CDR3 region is CASSPSGVYEQYF. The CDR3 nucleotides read TGTGCCAGCAGCCCATCGGGAGTTTACGAGCAGTACTTC.

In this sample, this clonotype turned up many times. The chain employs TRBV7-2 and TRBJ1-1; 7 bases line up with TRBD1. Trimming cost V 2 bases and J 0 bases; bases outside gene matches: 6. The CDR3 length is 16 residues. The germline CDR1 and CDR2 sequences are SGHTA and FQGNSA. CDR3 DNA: TGTGCCAGCAGCTTAAGGACAGGCGCCATGAACACTGAAGCTTTCTTT. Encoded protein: CASSLRTGAMNTEAFF.

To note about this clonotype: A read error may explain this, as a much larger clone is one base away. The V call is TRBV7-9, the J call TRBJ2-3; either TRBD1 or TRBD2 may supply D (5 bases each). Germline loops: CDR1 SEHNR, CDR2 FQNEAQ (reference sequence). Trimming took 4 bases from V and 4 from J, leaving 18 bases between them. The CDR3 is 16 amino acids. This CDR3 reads CASSSEGSGVADTQYF. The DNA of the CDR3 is TGTGCCAGCAGCTCAGAGGGGTCAGGTGTAGCAGATACGCAGTATTTT.

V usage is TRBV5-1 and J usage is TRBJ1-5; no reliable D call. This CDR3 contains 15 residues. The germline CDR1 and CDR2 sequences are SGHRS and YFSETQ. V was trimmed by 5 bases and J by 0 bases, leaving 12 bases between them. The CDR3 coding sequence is TGCGCCAGCAGGACGAGACACTATAGCAATCAGCCCCAGCATTTT. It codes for CASRTRHYSNQPQHF. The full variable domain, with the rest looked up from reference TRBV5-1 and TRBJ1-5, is KAGVTQTPRYLIKTRGQQVTLSCSPISGHRSVSWYQQTPGQGLQFLFEYFSETQRNKGNFPGRFSGRQFSNSRSEMNVSTLELGDSALYLCASRTRHYSNQPQHFGDGTRLSIL.

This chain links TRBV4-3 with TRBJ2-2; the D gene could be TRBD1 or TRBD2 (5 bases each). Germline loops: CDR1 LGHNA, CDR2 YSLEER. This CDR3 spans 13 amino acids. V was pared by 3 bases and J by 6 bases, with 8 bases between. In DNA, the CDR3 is TGCGCCAGCAGCCAGGGACCGTCCGGGGAGCTGTTTTTT. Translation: CASSQGPSGELFF.

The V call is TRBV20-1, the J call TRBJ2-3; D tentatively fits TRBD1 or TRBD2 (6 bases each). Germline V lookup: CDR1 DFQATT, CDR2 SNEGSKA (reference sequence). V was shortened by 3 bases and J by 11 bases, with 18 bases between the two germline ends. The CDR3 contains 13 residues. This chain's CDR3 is CSASGGHYNEQYF. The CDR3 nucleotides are TGCAGTGCTAGTGGGGGGCACTACAATGAGCAGTATTTT.

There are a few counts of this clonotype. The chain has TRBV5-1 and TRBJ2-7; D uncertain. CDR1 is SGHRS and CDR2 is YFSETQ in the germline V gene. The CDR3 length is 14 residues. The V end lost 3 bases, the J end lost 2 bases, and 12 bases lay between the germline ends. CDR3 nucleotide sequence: TGCGCCAGCAGCTCACTGGCAGGTACCTACGAGCAGTACTTC. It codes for CASSSLAGTYEQYF.

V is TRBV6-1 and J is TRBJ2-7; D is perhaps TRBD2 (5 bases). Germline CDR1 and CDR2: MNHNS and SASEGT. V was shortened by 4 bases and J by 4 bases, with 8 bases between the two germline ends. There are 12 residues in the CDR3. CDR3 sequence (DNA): TGTGCCAGCAGTGGAAGGGAGTACGAGCAGTACTTC. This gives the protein CASSGREYEQYF.

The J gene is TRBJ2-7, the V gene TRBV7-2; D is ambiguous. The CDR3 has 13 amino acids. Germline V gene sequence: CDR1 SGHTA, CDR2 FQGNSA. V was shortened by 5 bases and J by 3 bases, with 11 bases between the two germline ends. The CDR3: CASSISGFYEQYF. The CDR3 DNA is TGTGCCAGCAGCATCTCCGGGTTCTACGAGCAGTACTTC.

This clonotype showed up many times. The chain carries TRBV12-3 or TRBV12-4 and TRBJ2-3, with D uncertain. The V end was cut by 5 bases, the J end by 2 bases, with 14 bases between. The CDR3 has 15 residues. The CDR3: CASSPQQIYTDTQYF. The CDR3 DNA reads TGTGCCAGCAGTCCCCAACAGATTTACACAGATACGCAGTATTTT.

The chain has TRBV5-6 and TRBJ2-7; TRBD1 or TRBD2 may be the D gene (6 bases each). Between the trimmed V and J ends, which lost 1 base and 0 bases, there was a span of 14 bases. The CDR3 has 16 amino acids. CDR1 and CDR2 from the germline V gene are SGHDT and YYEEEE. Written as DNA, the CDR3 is TGTGCCAGCAGCTTGTTTGGAGGGGACATCTCCTACGAGCAGTACTTC. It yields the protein CASSLFGGDISYEQYF.

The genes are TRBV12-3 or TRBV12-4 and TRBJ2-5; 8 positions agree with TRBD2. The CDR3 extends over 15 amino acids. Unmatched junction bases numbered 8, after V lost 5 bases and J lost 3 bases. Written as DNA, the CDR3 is TGTGCCAGCAGTCGACCCGGGGGGGCAAAAGAGACCCAGTACTTC. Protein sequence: CASSRPGGAKETQYF.

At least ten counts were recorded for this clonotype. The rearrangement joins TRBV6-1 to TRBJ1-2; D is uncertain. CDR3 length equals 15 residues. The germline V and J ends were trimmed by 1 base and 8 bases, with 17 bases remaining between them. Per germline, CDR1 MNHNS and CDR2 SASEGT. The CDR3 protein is CASSEVSGPRLGYTF. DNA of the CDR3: TGTGCCAGCAGTGAAGTGTCAGGTCCACGATTGGGCTACACCTTC.

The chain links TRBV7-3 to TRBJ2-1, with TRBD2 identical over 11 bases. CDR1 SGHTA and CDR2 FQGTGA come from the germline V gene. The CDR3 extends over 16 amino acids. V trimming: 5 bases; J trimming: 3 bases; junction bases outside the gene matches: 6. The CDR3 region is CASSPSGTSGYNEQFF. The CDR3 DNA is TGTGCCAGCAGCCCTTCCGGGACTAGCGGCTACAATGAGCAGTTCTTC.

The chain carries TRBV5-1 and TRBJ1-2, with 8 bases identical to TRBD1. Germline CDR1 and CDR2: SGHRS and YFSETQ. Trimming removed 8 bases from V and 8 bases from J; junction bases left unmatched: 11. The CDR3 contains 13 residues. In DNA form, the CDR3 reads TGCGCCAGTAGCCCGGGACAGGAGGAAGGCTACACCTTC. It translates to CASSPGQEEGYTF. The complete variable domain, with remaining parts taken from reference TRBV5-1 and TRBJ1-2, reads KAGVTQTPRYLIKTRGQQVTLSCSPISGHRSVSWYQQTPGQGLQFLFEYFSETQRNKGNFPGRFSGRQFSNSRSEMNVSTLELGDSALYLCASSPGQEEGYTFGSGTRLTVV.

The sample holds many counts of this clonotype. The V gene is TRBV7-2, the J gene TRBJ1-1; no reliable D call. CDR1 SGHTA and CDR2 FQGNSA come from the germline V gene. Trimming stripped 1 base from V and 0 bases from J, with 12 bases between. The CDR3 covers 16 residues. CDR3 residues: CASSLGSGVMNTEAFF. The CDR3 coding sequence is TGTGCCAGCAGCTTAGGTTCCGGGGTCATGAACACTGAAGCTTTCTTT.

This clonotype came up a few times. CDR3 in amino acids: CASSTGQGDSEQFF. The CDR3 nucleotides are TGCGCCAGCAGCACGGGACAGGGAGACTCCGAGCAGTTCTTC. The V and J genes are TRBV5-1 and TRBJ2-1; the match to TRBD1 covers 9 bases. CDR3 length: 14 residues. Per germline, CDR1 SGHRS and CDR2 YFSETQ. J gave up 10 bases and V 4 bases, and 9 bases lay outside the gene matches.

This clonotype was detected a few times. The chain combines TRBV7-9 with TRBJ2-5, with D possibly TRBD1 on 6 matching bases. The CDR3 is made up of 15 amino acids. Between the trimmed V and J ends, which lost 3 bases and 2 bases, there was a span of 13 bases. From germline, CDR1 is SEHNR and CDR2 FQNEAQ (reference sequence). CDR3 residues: CASSFGQLIQETQYF. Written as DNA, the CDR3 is TGTGCCAGCAGCTTCGGACAGTTAATACAAGAGACCCAGTACTTC. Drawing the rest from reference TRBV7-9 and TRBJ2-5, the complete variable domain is DTGVSQNPRHKITKRGQNVTFRCDPISEHNRLYWYRQTLGQGPEFLTYFQNEAQLEKSRLLSDRFSAERPKGSFSTLEIQRTEQGDSAMYLCASSFGQLIQETQYFGPGTRLLVL.